This TCR beta chain is drawn from a study of beta chain features in type 1 diabetes. The wider study: The examined sorted cells totaled under 120 million across samples.

Regarding this clone: Its antigen is still unknown.

Sequenced material consisted of expressed TCRB transcripts (all of the isolated RNA was reverse transcribed). Generated by immunoSEQ multiplex PCR, the TCRdb table keeps only in-frame clones and is missing some. The top ten hold 0.06% to 0.07% of the sample, which has 450,000 to 550,000 clones, roughly 31% seen once. Overall study findings and caveats: In cDNA sequencing, cells with high TCR expression could be over-represented.

One heparinised draw of blood, averaging approximately 110 mL, came from each donor. Deletions cut 4 bases from V and 1 base from J, with 12 bases between. Germline-derived CDR1 and CDR2 are SGHDN and FVKESK. The CDR3 is 15 residues long. The sequencing input was naive CD4+ T cells from blood. This chain links TRBV14 with TRBJ2-3; D unclear. The source of this sequence is a man between 18 and 29 years old in good health. CDR3 in amino acids: CASSLSTIRTDTQYF. CDR3 sequence (DNA): TGTGCCAGCAGCCTCTCGACAATCCGCACAGATACGCAGTATTTT.